The TCR beta chain under discussion was sequenced for a study of T cells in Graves' hyperthyroidism and ophthalmopathy. Study findings and constraints: Appearing also in blood were most of the thyroid clonotypes expanded above 0.001.

This CDR3 spans 15 amino acids. The germline V gene encodes CDR1 SGHRS and CDR2 YFSETQ. V lost 4 bases and J lost 3; bases outside the gene matches: 3. RNA transcripts gave rise to amplified TCR beta CDR3 regions. In the first-round RT-PCR of the TCR CDR3, the HTBI primer set was used. In TCRdb, the multiplex PCR reads were re-called with MiXCR into one record per CDR3 protein. Of approximately 370,000 distinct CDR3 sequences in the sample, about a sixth are singletons; the top ten hold almost 35%. The table lists this clonotype with many counts. Its antigen remains unknown. Patients aged 18 to 65 with hyperthyroidism were newly diagnosed, with duration under 2 months. Patients showing uncontrolled infection, other autoimmune disease, pregnancy or lactation were ineligible.

This TCR derives from a woman aged 25 to 39 with Graves' hyperthyroidism that later progressed to Graves' ophthalmopathy. Source material: blood. The chain has TRBV5-1 and TRBJ1-6; 8 bases map to TRBD1. CDR3 in DNA: TGCGCCAGCAGCACTGGACAGGGCTATAATTCACCCCTCCACTTT. It is translated as CASSTGQGYNSPLHF.